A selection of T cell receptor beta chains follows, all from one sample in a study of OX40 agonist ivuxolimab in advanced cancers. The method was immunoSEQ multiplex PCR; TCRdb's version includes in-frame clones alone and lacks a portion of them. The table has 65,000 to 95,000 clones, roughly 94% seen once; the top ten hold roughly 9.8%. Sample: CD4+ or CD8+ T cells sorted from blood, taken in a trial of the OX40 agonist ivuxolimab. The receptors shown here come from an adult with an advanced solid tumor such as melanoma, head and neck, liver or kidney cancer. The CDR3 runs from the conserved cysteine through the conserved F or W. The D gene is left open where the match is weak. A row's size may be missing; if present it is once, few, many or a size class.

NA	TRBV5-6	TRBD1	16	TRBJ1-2	CASSSPAGGGAYGYTF	TGTGCCAGCAGCTCGCCTGCCGGAGGGGGCGCCTATGGCTACACCTTC
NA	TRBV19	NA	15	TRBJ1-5	CASSQTEVSNQPQHF	TGTGCCAGTAGTCAGACAGAAGTTAGCAATCAGCCCCAGCATTTT
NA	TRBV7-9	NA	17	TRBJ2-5	CASSPRESLGPQETQYF	TGTGCCAGCAGCCCCCGAGAGAGTCTGGGGCCCCAAGAGACCCAGTACTTC
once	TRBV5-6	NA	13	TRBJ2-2	CASSLRNTGELFF	TGTGCCAGCAGCTTGCGAAACACCGGGGAGCTGTTTTTT
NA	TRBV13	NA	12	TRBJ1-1	CASSGPGSEAFF	TGTGCCAGCAGCGGCCCAGGTTCTGAAGCTTTCTTT
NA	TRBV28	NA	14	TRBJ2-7	CASSRRDTLYEQYF	TGTGCCAGCAGTCGCCGGGACACACTCTACGAGCAGTACTTC
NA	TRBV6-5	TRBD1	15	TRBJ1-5	CASSPGGLGNQPQHF	TGTGCCAGCAGCCCAGGGGGGTTGGGCAATCAGCCCCAGCATTTT
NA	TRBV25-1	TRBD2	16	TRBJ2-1	CASSAPGLVGSNEQFF	TGTGCCAGCAGTGCTCCGGGACTAGTCGGTAGCAATGAGCAGTTCTTC
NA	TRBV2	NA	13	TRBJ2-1	CASSTAMYNEQFF	TGTGCCAGCAGTACAGCCATGTACAATGAGCAGTTCTTC
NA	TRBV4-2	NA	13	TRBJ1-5	CASSRPVNQPQHF	TGTGCCAGCAGCCGGCCGGTTAATCAGCCCCAGCATTTT
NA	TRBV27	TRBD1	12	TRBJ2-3	CASRTGLDTQYF	TGTGCCAGCAGGACAGGGTTGGATACGCAGTATTTT
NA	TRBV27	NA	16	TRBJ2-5	CASSLSSWVTEETQYF	TGTGCCAGCAGTTTATCGAGCTGGGTAACGGAAGAGACCCAGTACTTC
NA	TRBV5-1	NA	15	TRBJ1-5	CASSLTGSFGQPQHF	TGCGCCAGCAGCTTGACAGGGAGTTTCGGACAGCCCCAGCATTTT
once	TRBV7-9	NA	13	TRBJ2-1	CASSSPAGQEQFF	TGTGCCAGCAGCTCCCCGGCCGGACAGGAGCAGTTCTTC
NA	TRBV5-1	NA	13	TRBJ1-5	CASADSPRQPQHF	TGCGCCAGCGCCGACTCCCCAAGACAGCCCCAGCATTTT
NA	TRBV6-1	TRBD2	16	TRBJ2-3	CASSEEAGVLVDTQYF	TGTGCCAGCAGTGAAGAAGCGGGGGTCCTCGTGGATACGCAGTATTTT
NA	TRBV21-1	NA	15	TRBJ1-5	CASSKEGGTNQPQHF	TGTGCCAGCAGCAAGGAAGGGGGTACCAATCAGCCCCAGCATTTT